A single sample is the source of the 26 T cell receptor beta chains below, sequenced in a study of OX40 agonist ivuxolimab in advanced cancers. The repertoire was sequenced with immunoSEQ multiplex PCR; TCRdb's copy has only in-frame clones and lacks some. This table holds about 73,000 clones, 85% found once. The specimen comprised CD4+ or CD8+ T cells sorted from blood, sampled in a trial of the OX40 agonist ivuxolimab. These receptors were obtained from an adult with an advanced solid tumor such as melanoma, head and neck, liver or kidney cancer.

The chain uses TRBV12-5 and TRBJ1-5; the D is unclear. Germline V gene sequence: CDR1 LGHNT, CDR2 FRNRAP. The CDR3 has 11 residues. Trimming removed 1 base at V and 7 bases at J, with 2 bases between. CDR3 nucleotide sequence: TGTGCTAGTGGTTTGGACCAGCCCCAGCATTTT. This encodes CASGLDQPQHF.

The chain carries TRBV5-8 and TRBJ2-3, with D hard to call. V was cut by 1 base and J by 0 bases, with 9 bases left in between. CDR1 and CDR2 (germline): SGHTS, YDEGEE. CDR3 length: 15 residues. CDR3 nucleotide sequence: TGTGCCAGCAGCTTGAGGCCAACTAGCACAGATACGCAGTATTTT. It codes for CASSLRPTSTDTQYF.

The J gene is TRBJ1-6, the V gene TRBV6-6, with D perhaps TRBD1 (6 bases). Germline V gene sequence: CDR1 MNHNY, CDR2 SVGAGI (reference sequence). This CDR3 contains 14 residues. V lost 6 bases and J lost 7, with 13 bases in between. In DNA, the CDR3 is TGTGCCAGCAGCTGGAGGACAGCGAATTCACCCCTCCACTTT. It translates to CASSWRTANSPLHF.

The genes are TRBV18 and TRBJ1-2; D is unclear. Germline CDR1 and CDR2: KGHSH and LQKENI. Trimming removed 2 bases at V and 4 bases at J, with 14 bases between. The CDR3 covers 15 residues. This CDR3 reads CASSPFPPRVYGYTF. CDR3 nucleotides: TGTGCCAGCTCACCATTCCCACCTAGGGTCTATGGCTACACCTTC.

This clone occurred once. The rearrangement links TRBV19 to TRBJ2-7, with unresolved D. Trimming shortened V by 3 bases and J by 9 bases, and 9 bases separated the two germline ends. The CDR3 has 11 amino acids. The germline V gene encodes CDR1 LNHDA and CDR2 SQIVND (reference sequence). In DNA form, the CDR3 reads TGTGCCAGTAGTATCGACGTGAGGCAGTACTTC. Protein: CASSIDVRQYF.

The V and J genes are TRBV7-2 and TRBJ2-7, with no clear D. Germline V gene sequence: CDR1 SGHTA, CDR2 FQGNSA. V was cut by 1 base and J by 3 bases, with 10 bases left in between. This CDR3 region has 14 residues. CDR3 protein: CASSLVAPFYEQYF. The CDR3 coding sequence is TGTGCCAGCAGCTTAGTCGCACCATTCTACGAGCAGTACTTC.

The chain has TRBV5-4 and TRBJ1-2; a weak D match, TRBD1 (5 bases). This CDR3 has 15 residues. V shed 4 bases and J shed 6 bases, with 19 bases lying between them. Germline CDR1 SGHNT, CDR2 YYREEE (reference sequence). DNA for the CDR3: TGTGCCAGCAGCCAAGGGCAGGGCCTTTATAATGGCTACACCTTC. It specifies CASSQGQGLYNGYTF. Together with reference TRBV5-4 and TRBJ1-2, the CDR3 gives the full variable domain: ETGVTQSPTHLIKTRGQQVTLRCSSQSGHNTVSWYQQALGQGPQFIFQYYREEENGRGNFPPRFSGLQFPNYSSELNVNALELDDSALYLCASSQGQGLYNGYTFGSGTRLTVV.

The rearrangement joins TRBV6-5 to TRBJ2-7, with 7 bases identical to TRBD1. In germline, CDR1 is MNHEY, CDR2 SVGAGI. The junction had 4 bases not matched to a gene; V was cut back by 2 bases and J by 3 bases. The CDR3 is 14 amino acids. The CDR3 loop reads CASSYGSGGYEQYF. The CDR3 DNA is TGTGCCAGCAGTTACGGTTCAGGGGGCTACGAGCAGTACTTC.

The chain joins TRBV7-2 to TRBJ2-1; D remains ambiguous. The CDR3 runs 16 residues. CDR1 and CDR2 from the germline V gene are SGHTA and FQGNSA. The ends were cut back, 5 bases at V and 0 bases at J, with 14 bases in the middle. The chain's CDR3 is CASSPAGVRSYNEQFF. The CDR3 DNA reads as TGTGCCAGCAGCCCCGCTGGCGTCCGCTCCTACAATGAGCAGTTCTTC.

The V call is TRBV4-1, the J call TRBJ2-7; the D gene could be TRBD1 or TRBD2 (5 bases each). Per the germline V gene, CDR1 is MGHRA and CDR2 is YSYEKL. Deletions cut 1 base from V and 6 bases from J, with 16 bases between. This CDR3 is built from 15 residues. CDR3 DNA sequence: TGCGCCAGCAGCCAAGTTGGGACCAAGACGGGCGAGCAGTACTTC. Its translation is CASSQVGTKTGEQYF.

This chain uses TRBV11-2 with TRBJ2-5; 9 positions match TRBD1. The V gene's germline CDR1 is SGHAT and CDR2 FQNNGV. V was pared by 6 bases and J by 2 bases, with 7 bases of the junction left unmatched. The CDR3 loop spans 15 amino acids. This CDR3 reads CASSRGQGLQETQYF. The DNA for the CDR3 is TGTGCCAGCAGTCGGGGACAGGGACTTCAAGAGACCCAGTACTTC. Variable domain in full (rest from reference TRBV11-2 and TRBJ2-5): EAGVAQSPRYKIIEKRQSVAFWCNPISGHATLYWYQQILGQGPKLLIQFQNNGVVDDSQLPKDRFSAERLKGVDSTLKIQPAKLEDSAVYLCASSRGQGLQETQYFGPGTRLLVL.

The rearrangement joins TRBV7-2 to TRBJ2-2; unclear D gene. The V gene's germline CDR1 is SGHTA and CDR2 FQGNSA. V was cut by 2 bases and J by 4 bases, with 5 bases left in between. The CDR3 sequence is 13 residues long. This CDR3 is CASSLHSTGELFF. CDR3 nucleotides: TGTGCCAGCAGCTTACACAGCACCGGGGAGCTGTTTTTT.

The chain uses TRBV7-9 and TRBJ2-5; D could derive from TRBD1 or TRBD2 (7 bases each). The V end lost 0 bases, the J end lost 1 base, and 18 bases lay between the germline ends. CDR3 length: 18 residues. Per germline, CDR1 SEHNR and CDR2 FQNEAQ (reference sequence). The CDR3 loop reads CASSLARLGRGRQETQYF. The CDR3 DNA is TGTGCCAGCAGCTTAGCGCGGTTGGGGAGGGGGCGCCAAGAGACCCAGTACTTC.

The rearrangement links TRBV4-2 to TRBJ2-2, with 12 bases identical to TRBD2. The V segment lost 4 bases and the J segment 8 bases; nucleotides outside the gene matches: 5. The germline gives CDR1 LGHNA, CDR2 YNFKEQ. The CDR3 sequence is 15 residues long. DNA for the CDR3: TGTGCCAGCAGCCGGACTAGCGGGGCAGGGGGGGAGCTGTTTTTT. Amino acid sequence: CASSRTSGAGGELFF.

The genes are TRBV6-1 and TRBJ1-1; 7 nucleotides match TRBD1. CDR1 MNHNS and CDR2 SASEGT come from the germline V gene. CDR3 size: 14 residues. The junction had 11 bases not matched to a gene; V was cut back by 6 bases and J by 7 bases. The CDR3 is CASSTRRGQNEAFF. The CDR3 DNA reads as TGTGCCAGCAGCACCCGAAGGGGGCAGAATGAAGCTTTCTTT.

This clone was recorded once. V gene TRBV18 combines with J gene TRBJ1-3; TRBD1 matches 8 bases. The CDR3 runs to 14 residues. CDR1 is KGHSH, CDR2 LQKENI, per germline. Trimming removed 9 bases from V and 1 base from J; junction bases left unmatched: 5. The CDR3 sequence: CASSTGVSGNTIYF. CDR3 sequence (DNA): TGTGCCAGTTCGACAGGGGTATCTGGAAACACCATATATTTT.

The rearrangement links TRBV2 to TRBJ1-4; D gene ambiguous. CDR3 length: 15 amino acids. CDR1 SNHLY and CDR2 FYNNEI come from the germline V gene. The V gene lost 5 bases and the J gene lost 5 bases, with 15 bases spanning the gap. The DNA for the CDR3 is TGTGCCAGCAGTTTTTCTACCGGGATAAATGAAAAACTGTTTTTT. It encodes CASSFSTGINEKLFF.

The chain employs TRBV30 and TRBJ1-4; D unclear. V was trimmed by 2 bases and J by 8 bases, leaving 15 bases between them. Germline V gene lookup returns CDR1 GTSNPN and CDR2 SVGIG (reference sequence). This CDR3 comprises 14 residues. CDR3 coding DNA: TGTGCCTGGAGTCCTGTTAGGGCGGCCGAAAAACTGTTTTTT. Translated, it gives CAWSPVRAAEKLFF.

The chain has TRBV7-8 and TRBJ2-3; 11 nucleotides agree with TRBD2. CDR3 length equals 16 residues. After removal of 4 bases from V and 6 bases from J, the junction contained 9 bases not matched to a gene. Germline V CDR1 and CDR2: SGHVS, FQNEAQ. The CDR3 sequence: CASSYVAGGPGDTQYF. For the CDR3, the DNA is TGTGCCAGCAGCTATGTAGCGGGGGGGCCAGGGGATACGCAGTATTTT.

The chain links TRBV4-3 to TRBJ1-2; D call uncertain. Germline CDR1 LGHNA, CDR2 YSLEER. The CDR3 runs 15 residues. Deletions cut 2 bases from V and 5 bases from J, with 15 bases between. The CDR3 loop is CASSQTREGRYGYTF. The CDR3 DNA reads as TGCGCCAGCAGCCAAACACGAGAGGGCAGGTATGGCTACACCTTC.

This chain uses TRBV11-2 with TRBJ2-2; 7 bases map to TRBD1. The germline V gene encodes CDR1 SGHAT and CDR2 FQNNGV. The J segment lost 5 bases and the V segment lost 5 bases, leaving 8 bases of the junction unmatched. The CDR3 loop spans 15 amino acids. The CDR3 protein is CASSRLGQTTGELFF. CDR3 in DNA: TGTGCCAGCAGCCGCCTGGGACAGACTACCGGGGAGCTGTTTTTT.

The chain employs TRBV5-1 and TRBJ2-5; TRBD2 matches 10 bases. The germline V gene encodes CDR1 SGHRS and CDR2 YFSETQ. The CDR3 sequence is 15 residues long. V lost 4 bases, J lost 1 base, and 4 bases stayed unmatched. The CDR3 DNA reads TGCGCCAGCAGCCGTAGCGGGGGGTTCCAAGAGACCCAGTACTTC. Protein sequence: CASSRSGGFQETQYF.

This rearrangement joins TRBV29-1 to TRBJ2-5, with no clear D. CDR1 and CDR2 (germline): SQVTM, ANQGSEA. This CDR3 comprises 13 residues. Trimming took off 0 bases at V and 1 base at J, with 6 bases between the two ends. The CDR3 here is CSVEEWSQETQYF. The CDR3 DNA follows: TGCAGCGTTGAAGAGTGGAGCCAAGAGACCCAGTACTTC.

The chain combines TRBV7-2 with TRBJ2-6; D might be TRBD2 (5 bases). Germline V gene lookup returns CDR1 SGHTA and CDR2 FQGNSA. The CDR3 sequence is 16 residues long. V lost 5 bases to trimming and J lost 4 bases, with 15 bases between them. CDR3 DNA sequence: TGTGCCAGCAGCCCCCGCACGGGGAGAGGGGCCAACGTCCTGACTTTC. This codes for CASSPRTGRGANVLTF.

This clone was detected a few times. This rearrangement joins TRBV19 to TRBJ1-1, with 11 positions matching TRBD1. The CDR3 runs 15 residues. V shed 4 bases, J shed 10 bases, and the junction held 11 bases outside the gene matches. Germline V gene sequence: CDR1 LNHDA, CDR2 SQIVND (reference sequence). The CDR3 nucleotides read TGTGCCAGTAGTACAAGGACAGGGGGCTCGAAAGTAGCTTTCTTT. It translates to CASSTRTGGSKVAFF.

The chain joins TRBV5-3 to TRBJ2-5; maybe TRBD2 (5 bases). TRBV5-3 is marked as an open reading frame, function uncertain. Trimming removed 9 bases at V and 2 bases at J, with 17 bases between. This CDR3 region has 14 residues. In DNA form, the CDR3 reads TGTGCCAACGAGGGTATGGGGAAACAAGAGACCCAGTACTTC. It specifies CANEGMGKQETQYF.